The next 31 T cell receptor beta chains were all read from a single sample in a study of blood T cell repertoires in COVID-19. Clones were read by immunoSEQ multiplex PCR, and TCRdb kept only the in-frame ones, dropping some. The sample holds roughly 100,000 clones, roughly 85% seen once. Sequencing was carried out using peripheral blood. The receptors come from a man in his fifties in a cohort sampled during active COVID-19.

J is TRBJ2-7 and V is TRBV18; possible D gene TRBD1, 5 bases. This CDR3 is built from 13 residues. Trimming took 3 bases from V and 4 from J, leaving 10 bases between them. Germline CDR1 and CDR2: KGHSH and LQKENI. The CDR3 reads CASSPGSGYEQYV. As DNA, the CDR3 is TGTGCCAGCTCACCCGGGTCAGGGTACGAGCAGTACGTC.

The chain links TRBV5-5 to TRBJ2-7, with 11 bases lining up with TRBD2. The CDR3 has 16 amino acids. V was pared by 4 bases and J by 1 base, with 7 bases of the junction left unmatched. Germline assignment: CDR1 SGHKS and CDR2 YYEKEE (reference sequence). The CDR3: CASSPLTSGESYEQYV. As DNA, the CDR3 is TGTGCCAGCAGCCCTCTGACTAGCGGGGAATCCTACGAGCAGTACGTC.

This clone has more than one count but fewer than ten. The V gene is TRBV4-3, the J gene TRBJ1-2; D gene uncertain. This CDR3 is 14 amino acids long. Germline CDR1 reads LGHNA; CDR2 reads YSLEER. V was cut by 0 bases and J by 2 bases, with 7 bases left in between. CDR3 sequence: CASSQETTNYGYTF. The CDR3 nucleotides are TGCGCCAGCAGCCAAGAAACAACCAACTATGGCTACACCTTC.

The chain has TRBV2 and TRBJ1-4, with D tentatively TRBD1 (6 bases). CDR1 and CDR2 (germline): SNHLY, FYNNEI. Trimming left V 4 bases short and J 8 bases short, with 14 bases between. This CDR3 is built from 14 residues. The CDR3 region has the DNA TGTGCCAGCAGTGGTATACAGGGATGGGAAAAACTGTTTTTT. This codes for CASSGIQGWEKLFF.

The genes are TRBV19 and TRBJ1-2; no reliable D call. Trimming took 6 bases from V and 4 from J, leaving 6 bases between them. This CDR3 is 11 amino acids long. Looked up from germline, CDR1 is LNHDA and CDR2 is SQIVND (reference sequence). CDR3 loop: CASSGLYGYTF. In DNA form, the CDR3 reads TGTGCCAGTAGCGGACTCTATGGCTACACCTTC.

The chain recombines TRBV6-5 with TRBJ1-2, with 10 bases aligning to TRBD1. CDR1 is MNHEY, CDR2 SVGAGI, per germline. The CDR3 is made up of 13 amino acids. J was trimmed by 6 bases and V by 6 bases; bases with no gene match: 4. The DNA of the CDR3 is TGTGCCAGCAGGTCGACAGGGGGCAATGGCTACACCTTC. As protein: CASRSTGGNGYTF.

This chain joins TRBV2 and TRBJ2-7, with TRBD1 identical over 9 bases. Looked up from germline, CDR1 is SNHLY and CDR2 is FYNNEI. This CDR3 contains 15 residues. V shed 5 bases, J shed 3 bases, and the junction held 8 bases outside the gene matches. Written as DNA, the CDR3 is TGTGCCAGCAGTAGTACCGGGACAGGGAACTACGAGCAGTACTTC. This gives the protein CASSSTGTGNYEQYF.

The chain joins TRBV9 to TRBJ1-2; D might be TRBD1 (6 bases). The CDR3 is 14 residues long. Germline V gene sequence: CDR1 SGDLS, CDR2 YYNGEE. V lost 0 bases to trimming and J lost 6 bases, with 12 bases between them. The CDR3 region is CASSVGGRGDGYTF. DNA for the CDR3: TGTGCCAGCAGCGTAGGGGGCAGGGGAGATGGCTACACCTTC.

The chain's CDR3 is CASTTMGGSDTQYF. The CDR3 bases are TGTGCCAGCACCACAATGGGGGGGAGCGATACGCAGTATTTT. The V gene is TRBV6-5, the J gene TRBJ2-3; TRBD2 aligns across 7 bases. This CDR3 spans 14 amino acids. Germline assignment: CDR1 MNHEY and CDR2 SVGAGI. Trimming took 7 bases from V and 6 from J; bases not matched to a gene: 10.

This clone showed up just a few times. The chain uses TRBV4-2 and TRBJ1-6; D call uncertain. Germline CDR1 reads LGHNA; CDR2 reads YNFKEQ. Trimming removed 0 bases from V and 8 bases from J, with 14 bases in between. This CDR3 is 16 amino acids long. This CDR3 is CASSQEFRASDSPLHF. The CDR3 DNA follows: TGTGCCAGCAGCCAAGAGTTTCGGGCTAGCGATTCACCCCTCCACTTT.

Only one count was recorded for this clone. The chain combines TRBV19 with TRBJ1-2; 7 bases line up with TRBD1. Germline assignment: CDR1 LNHDA and CDR2 SQIVND (reference sequence). V was pared by 4 bases and J by 4 bases, with 18 bases of the junction left unmatched. This CDR3 comprises 18 residues. CDR3 sequence reads: CASSTPGTARSTRYGYTF. The CDR3 nucleotides are TGTGCCAGTAGTACCCCCGGGACAGCCCGATCCACCCGCTATGGCTACACCTTC.

The chain recombines TRBV10-3 with TRBJ1-1, with D possibly being TRBD1 (6 bases). Germline V CDR1 and CDR2: ENHRY, SYGVKD. Trimming took off 6 bases at V and 0 bases at J, with 14 bases between the two ends. CDR3 length: 15 residues. For the CDR3, the DNA is TGTGCCATCAGGGGTACAGGGAACATGAACACTGAAGCTTTCTTT. Translated: CAIRGTGNMNTEAFF.

The V gene is TRBV7-8, the J gene TRBJ2-3; D is uncertain. Germline V gene lookup returns CDR1 SGHVS and CDR2 FQNEAQ. Trimming left V 5 bases short and J 3 bases short, with 6 bases between. CDR3 length: 12 residues. As DNA, the CDR3 is TGTGCCAGCAGCCCACAAACAGATACGCAGTATTTT. Translating it yields CASSPQTDTQYF.

This rearrangement joins TRBV5-1 to TRBJ1-1; 8 bases agree with TRBD1. Trimming took 0 bases from V and 5 from J; bases not matched to a gene: 12. The CDR3 has 17 amino acids. Germline CDR1 is SGHRS and CDR2 is YFSETQ. CDR3 bases: TGCGCCAGCAGCTTGGAGTGGGCAGGGGGCGGTAGGACTGAAGCTTTCTTT. It yields the protein CASSLEWAGGGRTEAFF.

The chain is built from TRBV19 and TRBJ1-6, with D unresolved. V gave up 3 bases and J gave up 11 bases, with 8 bases separating them. CDR1 is LNHDA and CDR2 is SQIVND in the germline V gene (reference sequence). The CDR3 spans 12 residues. The CDR3 DNA is TGTGCCAGTAGTATTTTATCGGCACCCCTCCACTTT. Protein sequence: CASSILSAPLHF.

The chain has TRBV28 and TRBJ2-7; D gene unclear. The V end lost 3 bases, the J end lost 3 bases, and 15 bases lay between the germline ends. The CDR3 totals 15 residues. Germline values: CDR1 MDHEN, CDR2 SYDVKM. The CDR3 nucleotides read TGTGCCAGCAGTTTCCCAGGTCTCCCCGACTACGAGCAGTACTTC. Amino acids: CASSFPGLPDYEQYF. Full variable domain (remainder filled in from reference TRBV28 and TRBJ2-7): DVKVTQSSRYLVKRTGEKVFLECVQDMDHENMFWYRQDPGLGLRLIYFSYDVKMKEKGDIPEGYSVSREKKERFSLILESASTNQTSMYLCASSFPGLPDYEQYFGPGTRLTVT.

The chain employs TRBV3-1 (or the pseudogene TRBV3-2) and TRBJ1-3, with 10 bases lining up with TRBD1. V was clipped by 4 bases and J by 5 bases; unmatched bases: 11. From germline, CDR1 is LGHDT and CDR2 YNNKEL (reference sequence). CDR3 length: 17 amino acids. CDR3 sequence (DNA): TGTGCCAGCAGCCTCCGGGACAGGGGAATAAGGCGAAACACCATATATTTT. Its translation is CASSLRDRGIRRNTIYF.

The V and J genes are TRBV28 and TRBJ2-3, with a weak D call TRBD1 (6 bases). CDR1 is MDHEN, CDR2 SYDVKM, per germline. The CDR3 extends over 16 amino acids. V gave up 6 bases and J gave up 3 bases, with 19 bases separating them. The chain's CDR3 is CASSLSSGTKTDTQYF. In nucleotides, the CDR3 is TGTGCCAGCAGCTTGAGCTCCGGGACAAAGACAGATACGCAGTATTTT.

The chain combines TRBV30 with TRBJ1-4, with D hard to call. The V gene lost 3 bases and the J gene lost 5 bases, with 25 bases spanning the gap. Germline V gene data show CDR1 as GTSNPN and CDR2 as SVGIG (reference sequence). This CDR3 is 18 amino acids long. CDR3 residues: CAWRSPSISIGGNEKLFF. The CDR3 DNA reads TGTGCCTGGAGGTCCCCCTCCATTTCCATAGGAGGGAATGAAAAACTGTTTTTT.

The rearrangement joins TRBV7-6 to TRBJ2-1; 8 bases line up with TRBD2. V was clipped by 5 bases and J by 0 bases; unmatched bases: 9. Germline lookup yields CDR1 SGHVS and CDR2 FNYEAQ. The CDR3 consists of 17 residues. The CDR3 reads CASSALGGASSYNEQFF. CDR3 bases: TGTGCCAGCAGCGCACTCGGGGGGGCGAGCTCCTACAATGAGCAGTTCTTC.

This sequence joins TRBV7-2 and TRBJ2-1, with 7 positions matching TRBD2. The V gene's germline CDR1 is SGHTA and CDR2 FQGNSA. The CDR3 runs 16 residues. V was clipped by 5 bases and J by 0 bases; unmatched bases: 7. In nucleotides, the CDR3 is TGTGCCAGCAGCGCACAAGCGGGGAACTCCTACAATGAGCAGTTCTTC. This gives the protein CASSAQAGNSYNEQFF.

The chain uses TRBV19 and TRBJ1-2; tentatively, D is TRBD1 (5 bases). There are 14 residues in the CDR3. Germline V gene data show CDR1 as LNHDA and CDR2 as SQIVND (reference sequence). V lost 5 bases, J lost 2 bases, and 12 bases lay in between. Here the CDR3 DNA reads TGTGCCAGTAGTTCTTTATCAGGGAACTATGGCTACACCTTC. Protein sequence: CASSSLSGNYGYTF. The whole variable domain, filled in from reference TRBV19 and TRBJ1-2, reads DGGITQSPKYLFRKEGQNVTLSCEQNLNHDAMYWYRQDPGQGLRLIYYSQIVNDFQKGDIAEGYSVSREKKESFPLTVTSAQKNPTAFYLCASSSLSGNYGYTFGSGTRLTVV.

The CDR3 loop reads CASSLSNSGEKLFF. The CDR3 DNA reads TGTGCCAGCAGCTTATCAAATTCAGGTGAAAAACTGTTTTTT. V and J are TRBV7-9 and TRBJ1-4; D gene unclear. Germline-derived CDR1 and CDR2 are SEHNR and FQNEAQ (reference sequence). The CDR3 covers 14 residues. V shed 2 bases and J shed 7 bases, with 11 bases lying between them.

This chain connects TRBV7-2 to TRBJ2-1; the D is unclear. Deletions cut 2 bases from V and 7 bases from J, with 12 bases between. CDR1 and CDR2 (germline): SGHTA, FQGNSA. This CDR3 contains 14 residues. The CDR3 bases are TGTGCCAGCAGCTTATCCCCCCTATTGAATGAGCAGTTCTTC. Amino acid sequence: CASSLSPLLNEQFF.

The V call is TRBV28, the J call TRBJ1-5; D ambiguous. V shed 4 bases and J shed 6 bases, with 13 bases lying between them. The CDR3 has 14 residues. CDR1 and CDR2 from the germline V gene are MDHEN and SYDVKM. Written as DNA, the CDR3 is TGTGCCAGCAGTTCCGGAGGGCCGGGTCAGCCCCAGCATTTT. Its protein product is CASSSGGPGQPQHF. Using reference TRBV28 and TRBJ1-5 for the parts outside the CDR3, the full variable domain is DVKVTQSSRYLVKRTGEKVFLECVQDMDHENMFWYRQDPGLGLRLIYFSYDVKMKEKGDIPEGYSVSREKKERFSLILESASTNQTSMYLCASSSGGPGQPQHFGDGTRLSIL.

The rearrangement links TRBV12-3 or TRBV12-4 to TRBJ2-5; D is possibly TRBD1 (5 bases). Trimming took off 5 bases at V and 5 bases at J, with 12 bases between the two ends. CDR3 size: 13 residues. The CDR3 spells CASSRGLRETQYF. Here the CDR3 DNA reads TGTGCCAGCAGTAGGGGTTTACGGGAGACCCAGTACTTC.

The chain combines TRBV11-3 with TRBJ2-5; D perhaps matches TRBD2 (6 bases). V gave up 4 bases and J gave up 1 base, with 19 bases separating them. Germline V gene data show CDR1 as SGHNT and CDR2 as YENEEA. The CDR3 is made up of 17 amino acids. The chain's CDR3 is CASSSRSAGSGQETQYF. CDR3 in DNA: TGTGCCAGCAGCTCCAGATCTGCGGGGTCCGGCCAAGAGACCCAGTACTTC.

The chain recombines TRBV6-5 with TRBJ1-1; D is unresolved. Germline loops: CDR1 MNHEY, CDR2 SVGAGI. This CDR3 has 16 residues. V gave up 0 bases and J gave up 0 bases, with 11 bases separating them. The CDR3 region is CASSYSNGPMNTEAFF. The CDR3 coding sequence is TGTGCCAGCAGTTACTCGAATGGGCCGATGAACACTGAAGCTTTCTTT.

The rearrangement uses TRBV27 and TRBJ1-2; 8 bases align to TRBD1. Trimming cost V 1 base and J 11 bases; bases outside gene matches: 6. The CDR3 sequence is 13 residues long. CDR1 and CDR2 from the germline V gene are MNHEY and SMNVEV (reference sequence). CDR3 bases: TGTGCCAGCAGTTTATATGCGGGACAGGCATACACCTTC. It yields the protein CASSLYAGQAYTF.

The V gene is TRBV18, the J gene TRBJ1-4; D may be TRBD1 (5 bases). V was cut by 3 bases and J by 3 bases, with 11 bases left in between. The CDR3 sequence is 15 residues long. Per germline, CDR1 KGHSH and CDR2 LQKENI. The CDR3 DNA reads TGTGCCAGCTCACCTGGACGGGGGGCTAATGAAAAACTGTTTTTT. It specifies CASSPGRGANEKLFF.

J is TRBJ1-5 and V is TRBV19; TRBD1 matches 12 bases. The CDR3 has 16 residues. From germline, CDR1 is LNHDA and CDR2 SQIVND (reference sequence). V lost 4 bases and J lost 6; bases outside the gene matches: 7. The CDR3 sequence is CASSTRDRGPGQPQHF. CDR3 nucleotide sequence: TGTGCCAGTAGTACCCGGGACAGGGGGCCTGGTCAGCCCCAGCATTTT.